Sequencing of this TCR beta chain was carried out in a study of blood T cell repertoires in COVID-19. About the research overall: Samples representing acute and convalescent COVID-19 were sourced from the United States, Italy and Spain. PBMCs, B-cell-depleted T cells, or T cells provided the cDNA or gDNA that made up the material.

Germline V lookup: CDR1 PRHDT, CDR2 FYEKMQ (reference sequence). V lost 4 bases and J lost 5; bases outside the gene matches: 8. This CDR3 region has 15 residues. In the original processing: Estimates of nucleated cell counts were drawn from the amplification of reference gene primers. Sequenced by immunoSEQ multiplex PCR; TCRdb stores in-frame clones only, minus some. The D gene and trimming were derived from the DNA, and the V and J assignments and clone size from that table. The sample carries some 170,000 clones, over 80% recorded once. The receptor was isolated from a woman aged 50 to 60 with acute or convalescent COVID-19. The V call is TRBV13, the J call TRBJ2-7; 10 bases are a match to TRBD1. Material: peripheral blood. This chain's CDR3 is CASSSSGTGAHEQYF. In DNA, the CDR3 is TGTGCCAGCAGCTCTTCCGGGACAGGGGCCCACGAGCAGTACTTC.